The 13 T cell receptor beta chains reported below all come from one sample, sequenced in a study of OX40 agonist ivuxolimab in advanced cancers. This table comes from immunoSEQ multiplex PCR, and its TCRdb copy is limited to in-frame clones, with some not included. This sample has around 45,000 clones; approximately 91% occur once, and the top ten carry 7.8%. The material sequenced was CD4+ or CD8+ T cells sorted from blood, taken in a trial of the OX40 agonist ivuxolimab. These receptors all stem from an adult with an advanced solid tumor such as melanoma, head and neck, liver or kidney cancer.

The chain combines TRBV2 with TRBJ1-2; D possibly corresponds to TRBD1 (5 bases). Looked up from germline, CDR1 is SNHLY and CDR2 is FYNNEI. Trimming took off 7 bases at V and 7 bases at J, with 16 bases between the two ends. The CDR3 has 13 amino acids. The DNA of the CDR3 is TGTGCCAGCACCGAACAGGATATTGGTGGCTACACCTTC. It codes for CASTEQDIGGYTF.

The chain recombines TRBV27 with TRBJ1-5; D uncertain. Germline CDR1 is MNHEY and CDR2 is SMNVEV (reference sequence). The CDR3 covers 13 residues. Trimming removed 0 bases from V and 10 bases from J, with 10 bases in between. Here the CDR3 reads CASSLSFGSPQHF. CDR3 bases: TGTGCCAGCAGTTTATCGTTTGGATCTCCCCAGCATTTT.

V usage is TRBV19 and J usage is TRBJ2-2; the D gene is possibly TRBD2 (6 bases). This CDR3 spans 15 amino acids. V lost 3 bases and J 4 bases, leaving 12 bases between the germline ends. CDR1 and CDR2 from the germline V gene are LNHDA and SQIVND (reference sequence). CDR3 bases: TGTGCCAGTAGTATGGCCCGGAGGGGCACCGGGGAGCTGTTTTTT. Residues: CASSMARRGTGELFF.

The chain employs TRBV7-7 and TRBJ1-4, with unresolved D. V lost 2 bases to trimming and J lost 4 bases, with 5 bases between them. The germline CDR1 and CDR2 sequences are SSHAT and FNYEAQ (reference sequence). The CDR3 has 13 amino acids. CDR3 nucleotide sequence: TGTGCCAGCAGCTTACGGCTTAATGAAAAACTGTTTTTT. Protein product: CASSLRLNEKLFF.

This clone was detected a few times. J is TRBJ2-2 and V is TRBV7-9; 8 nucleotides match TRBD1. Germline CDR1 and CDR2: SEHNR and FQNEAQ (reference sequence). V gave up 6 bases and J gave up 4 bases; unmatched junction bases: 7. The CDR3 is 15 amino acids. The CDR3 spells CASRSGQGVTGELFF. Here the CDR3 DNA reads TGTGCCAGCAGATCTGGACAGGGAGTCACCGGGGAGCTGTTTTTT. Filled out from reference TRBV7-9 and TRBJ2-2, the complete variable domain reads DTGVSQNPRHKITKRGQNVTFRCDPISEHNRLYWYRQTLGQGPEFLTYFQNEAQLEKSRLLSDRFSAERPKGSFSTLEIQRTEQGDSAMYLCASRSGQGVTGELFFGEGSRLTVL.

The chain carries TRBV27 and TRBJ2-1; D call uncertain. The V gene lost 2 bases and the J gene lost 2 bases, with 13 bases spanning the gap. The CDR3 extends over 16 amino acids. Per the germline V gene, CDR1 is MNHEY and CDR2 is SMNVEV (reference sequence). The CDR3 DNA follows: TGTGCCAGCAGTTTAAGGGCGGCCCAGACCTACAATGAGCAGTTCTTC. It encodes CASSLRAAQTYNEQFF.

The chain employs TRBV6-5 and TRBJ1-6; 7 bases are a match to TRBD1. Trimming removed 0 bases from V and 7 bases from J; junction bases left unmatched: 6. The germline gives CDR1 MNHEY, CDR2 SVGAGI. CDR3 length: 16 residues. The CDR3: CASSYSWGQQNSPLHF. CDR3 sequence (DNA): TGTGCCAGCAGTTACTCTTGGGGACAGCAAAATTCACCCCTCCACTTT.

This CDR3 is CASSLGGRAGGDTQYF. CDR3 bases: TGTGCCAGCAGTTTGGGCGGGAGGGCCGGTGGAGATACGCAGTATTTT. J is TRBJ2-3 and V is TRBV28, with 9 bases that match TRBD2. The CDR3 consists of 16 residues. V dropped 3 bases and J dropped 5; count of bases not matched to a gene: 9. CDR1 is MDHEN and CDR2 is SYDVKM in the germline V gene.

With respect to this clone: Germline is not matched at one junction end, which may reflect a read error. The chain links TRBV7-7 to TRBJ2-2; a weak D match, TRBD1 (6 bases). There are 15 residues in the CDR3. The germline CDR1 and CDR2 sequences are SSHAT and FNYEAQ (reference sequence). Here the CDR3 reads CASSPQGTLPGELFF. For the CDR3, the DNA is TGTGCTAGCAGCCCTCAGGGGACCCTTCCCGGGGAGCTGTTTTTT.

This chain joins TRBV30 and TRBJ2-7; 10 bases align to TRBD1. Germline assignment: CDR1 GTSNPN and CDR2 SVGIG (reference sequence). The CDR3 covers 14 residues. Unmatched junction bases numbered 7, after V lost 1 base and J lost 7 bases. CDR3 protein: CAWSAGTGAREQYF. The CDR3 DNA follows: TGTGCCTGGAGTGCCGGGACAGGGGCGCGGGAGCAGTACTTC.

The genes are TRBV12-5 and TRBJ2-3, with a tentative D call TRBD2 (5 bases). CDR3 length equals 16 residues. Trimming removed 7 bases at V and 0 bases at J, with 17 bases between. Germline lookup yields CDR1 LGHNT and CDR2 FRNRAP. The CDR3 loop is CASASGVATSTDTQYF. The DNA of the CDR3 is TGTGCTAGTGCCTCCGGGGTAGCGACAAGCACAGATACGCAGTATTTT.

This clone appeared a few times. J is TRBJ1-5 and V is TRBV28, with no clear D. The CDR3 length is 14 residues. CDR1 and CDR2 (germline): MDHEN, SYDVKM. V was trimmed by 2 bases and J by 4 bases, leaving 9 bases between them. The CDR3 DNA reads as TGTGCCAGCAGTTTAATAGCCCGGAATCAGCCCCAGCATTTT. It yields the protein CASSLIARNQPQHF.

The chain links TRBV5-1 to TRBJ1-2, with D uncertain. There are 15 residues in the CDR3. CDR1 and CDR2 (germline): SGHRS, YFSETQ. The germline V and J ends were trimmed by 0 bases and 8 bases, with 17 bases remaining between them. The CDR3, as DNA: TGCGCCAGCAGCTTGGACAGCGACGACCCTCGGGGCTACACCTTC. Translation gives CASSLDSDDPRGYTF.